Here is one TCR beta chain with its context. Antigen: not known. The sample originates from a study of relationships among human T cell subsets. General observations from the study: Clones with over 100 reads held over 55% of CD8+ cytotoxic sequences. Bead sorting may have left some CD4+CD8+ double-positive cells.

The T cell receptor alpha and beta CDR3 regions were amplified from mRNA by semiquantitative ARM-PCR. Tagged nested gene-specific primers were used first, then communal superprimers amplified exponentially. TCRdb re-called the multiplex PCR reads with MiXCR, one entry per CDR3 protein. In the table there are more than 7,000 distinct CDR3 sequences, around 49% of which are singletons. CDR1 is SNHLY, CDR2 FYNNEI, per germline. The V end was cut by 1 base, the J end by 6 bases, with 13 bases between. The CDR3 loop spans 15 amino acids. Anti-CD45RO beads selected memory T cells out of the CD45RA-negative fraction.

The sequenced material came from memory T cells sorted from blood. The receptor comes from a man in his forties in good health. V is TRBV2 and J is TRBJ2-1; perhaps TRBD1 as D (6 bases). The CDR3, as DNA: TGTGCCAGCAGTGAAGAACAGGGTGGGGTCAATGAGCAGTTCTTC. Protein product: CASSEEQGGVNEQFF.